The 20 T cell receptor beta chains below all came from one sample that was sequenced in a study of OX40 agonist ivuxolimab in advanced cancers. Library creation used the immunoSEQ multiplex PCR assay. TCRdb re-hosts the immuneACCESS table, in-frame sequences only. Its copies lack some clones; in the studies checked, an unresolved V gene accounts for under half of them, and the cause for the rest is not known. The sample records some 53,000 clones, approximately 94% of which are singletons. The top ten hold roughly an eighth of the sample. The source was CD4+ or CD8+ T cells sorted from blood, collected in a trial of the OX40 agonist ivuxolimab. The receptors were sampled from an adult with an advanced solid tumor such as melanoma, head and neck, liver or kidney cancer.

The chain couples TRBV5-1 to TRBJ2-7; the D gene is possibly TRBD1 (5 bases). Germline V gene data show CDR1 as SGHRS and CDR2 as YFSETQ. The CDR3 runs 12 residues. V was clipped by 5 bases and J by 5 bases, with 11 bases between them. The CDR3 protein is CASRLTANEQYF. As DNA, the CDR3 is TGCGCCAGCAGACTGACAGCTAACGAGCAGTACTTC.

The CDR3 sequence: CASSSGLAGGFQETQYF. CDR3 DNA sequence: TGTGCCAGCAGTTCCGGACTAGCGGGAGGCTTCCAAGAGACCCAGTACTTC. The chain combines TRBV27 with TRBJ2-5; 14 nucleotides match TRBD2. After removal of 4 bases from V and 1 base from J, the junction contained 5 bases not matched to a gene. There are 17 residues in the CDR3. CDR1 and CDR2 (germline): MNHEY, SMNVEV (reference sequence).

The J gene is TRBJ2-7, the V gene TRBV28, with 7 bases fitting TRBD1. This CDR3 has 16 amino acids. Germline trimming cut 1 base from V and 0 bases from J; bases unmatched to any gene: 6. Germline CDR1 and CDR2: MDHEN and SYDVKM. The CDR3 bases are TGTGCCAGCAGTTTATCGAGGGACAGAGCCTCCTACGAGCAGTACTTC. Translating it yields CASSLSRDRASYEQYF.

The chain links TRBV30 to TRBJ2-7, with TRBD2 matching over 7 bases. From germline, CDR1 is GTSNPN and CDR2 SVGIG (reference sequence). V lost 3 bases to trimming and J lost 1 base; unmatched junction nucleotides: 9. CDR3 length: 15 amino acids. The DNA for the CDR3 is TGTGCCTGGAGGGGGGGGTCCTTGCAGTCCTACGAGCAGTACTTC. Protein: CAWRGGSLQSYEQYF.

The chain uses TRBV6-6 and TRBJ1-2; no firm D call. The CDR3 length is 15 residues. Germline CDR1 is MNHNY and CDR2 is SVGAGI (reference sequence). V lost 0 bases to trimming and J lost 7 bases, with 15 bases between them. The CDR3 nucleotides are TGTGCCAGCAGTTACTCGCTGGGTCCCGCCGTTGGCTACACCTTC. It is translated as CASSYSLGPAVGYTF.

This clone was recorded once. CDR3 amino acids: CASSATSGRAFEQFF. CDR3 sequence (DNA): TGTGCCAGCAGCGCAACTAGCGGGAGGGCCTTTGAGCAGTTCTTC. The V call is TRBV7-6, the J call TRBJ2-1; 13 nucleotides align to TRBD2. The J segment lost 9 bases and the V segment lost 5 bases, leaving 7 bases of the junction unmatched. The CDR3 is 15 residues long. Germline V gene sequence: CDR1 SGHVS, CDR2 FNYEAQ.

To note about this clone: An end of the junction differs from the germline gene, which may be a read error. The chain is built from TRBV28 and TRBJ2-5, with D possibly matching TRBD1 (5 bases). The length of the CDR3 is 15 residues. Per the germline V gene, CDR1 is MDHEN and CDR2 is SYDVKM. In DNA, the CDR3 is TGTGCCAGCAGTTACCCTTGGCAGGGCGAAGAGGCCCAGTACTTC. Translated: CASSYPWQGEEAQYF.

The chain couples TRBV7-3 to TRBJ2-3, with D maybe TRBD2 (6 bases). Looked up from germline, CDR1 is SGHTA and CDR2 is FQGTGA. There are 16 residues in the CDR3. V lost 4 bases and J lost 4, with 18 bases in between. The CDR3 spells CASSSPAGGAPDTQYF. For the CDR3, the DNA is TGTGCCAGCAGCTCCCCAGCCGGAGGGGCCCCAGATACGCAGTATTTT.

The chain joins TRBV6-6 to TRBJ2-3; 7 positions agree with TRBD2. The CDR3 has 12 residues. Germline V gene sequence: CDR1 MNHNY, CDR2 SVGAGI (reference sequence). Trimming took 7 bases from V and 6 from J; bases not matched to a gene: 4. For the CDR3, the DNA is TGTGCCAGCATTGCGGGAGACGATACGCAGTATTTT. This codes for CASIAGDDTQYF.

This chain uses TRBV19 with TRBJ1-2, with D perhaps TRBD1 (6 bases). The CDR3 is made up of 13 amino acids. CDR1 LNHDA and CDR2 SQIVND come from the germline V gene (reference sequence). Trimming took off 7 bases at V and 13 bases at J, with 22 bases between the two ends. The CDR3 bases are TGTGCCAGTACCTCCCTCTTTACAGGGTTCGGCACCTTC. Protein product: CASTSLFTGFGTF.

This chain connects TRBV11-2 to TRBJ2-1; TRBD1 matches 10 bases. Germline V gives CDR1 SGHAT, CDR2 FQNNGV. The CDR3 has 15 amino acids. J was trimmed by 7 bases and V by 5 bases; bases with no gene match: 8. The CDR3 here is CASSPPGTGVNEQFF. CDR3 sequence (DNA): TGTGCCAGCAGCCCACCAGGGACAGGGGTTAATGAGCAGTTCTTC.

The V gene is TRBV9, the J gene TRBJ2-1, with D maybe TRBD2 (5 bases). V was pared by 0 bases and J by 0 bases, with 10 bases between. Germline V gives CDR1 SGDLS, CDR2 YYNGEE. The CDR3 has 16 residues. The CDR3, as DNA: TGTGCCAGCAGCGTAGGAGCGGCAAGCTCCTACAATGAGCAGTTCTTC. It specifies CASSVGAASSYNEQFF.

The chain combines TRBV12-2 with TRBJ2-7. TRBV12-2 is labeled a pseudogene. The CDR3 contains 12 residues. This CDR3 reads CASRCPIYEQYF. The CDR3 bases are TGTGCAAGTCGCTGCCCGATCTACGAGCAGTACTTC.

The chain carries TRBV6-1 and TRBJ2-5; 11 bases map to TRBD2. V trimming: 6 bases; J trimming: 4 bases; junction bases outside the gene matches: 4. Germline CDR1 reads MNHNS; CDR2 reads SASEGT. The CDR3 is made up of 14 amino acids. CDR3 in amino acids: CASRLAGVGETQYF. CDR3 bases: TGTGCCAGCAGACTAGCGGGAGTGGGAGAGACCCAGTACTTC.

The chain couples TRBV30 to TRBJ1-1, with D hard to call. The CDR3 sequence is 11 residues long. Germline CDR1 is GTSNPN and CDR2 is SVGIG (reference sequence). The V and J ends lost 5 bases and 4 bases respectively, with 8 bases between them. CDR3 nucleotide sequence: TGTGCCTGGGGTGCGACCACTGAAGCTTTCTTT. It encodes CAWGATTEAFF.

This clone has just one count. V gene TRBV10-2 combines with J gene TRBJ2-7; TRBD1 agrees at 7 bases. Germline CDR1 and CDR2: WSHSY and SAAADI. V dropped 4 bases and J dropped 0; count of bases not matched to a gene: 3. The CDR3 runs 14 residues. In DNA, the CDR3 is TGCGCCAGCAGTGTACAGGGGTCCTCCTACGAGCAGTACTTC. This codes for CASSVQGSSYEQYF.

CDR3 amino acids: CASSSTGTAISGANVLTF. CDR3 coding DNA: TGTGCCAGCAGCTCGACCGGGACGGCAATCTCTGGGGCCAACGTCCTGACTTTC. This rearrangement joins TRBV7-9 to TRBJ2-6; D may be TRBD1 or TRBD2 (5 bases each). This CDR3 comprises 18 residues. The V gene's germline CDR1 is SEHNR and CDR2 FQNEAQ (reference sequence). V was trimmed by 4 bases and J by 0 bases, leaving 16 bases between them.

The chain has TRBV6-5 and TRBJ2-2, with D uncertain. The CDR3 is 11 amino acids. Germline CDR1 and CDR2: MNHEY and SVGAGI. Trimming left V 7 bases short and J 2 bases short, with 2 bases between. The CDR3 sequence is CASKNTGELFF. In DNA form, the CDR3 reads TGTGCCAGCAAAAACACCGGGGAGCTGTTTTTT.

As concerns this clone: A junction end diverges from the germline sequence, so it may reflect a read error. The chain uses TRBV6-5 and TRBJ2-7; D is possibly TRBD2 (5 bases). Germline V CDR1 and CDR2: MNHEY, SVGAGI. The CDR3 is 15 residues long. CDR3 bases: TGTGCCAGCAGTGACTCCCTGGCGGGCTCCTACGAGCAGTACTTC. This codes for CASSDSLAGSYEQYF.

V and J are TRBV28 and TRBJ2-7; no reliable D call. This CDR3 has 15 amino acids. Trimming took off 2 bases at V and 0 bases at J, with 11 bases between the two ends. Germline V gene data show CDR1 as MDHEN and CDR2 as SYDVKM. The chain's CDR3 is CASSLPRTASYEQYF. The CDR3 DNA is TGTGCCAGCAGTTTACCAAGGACGGCCTCCTACGAGCAGTACTTC.